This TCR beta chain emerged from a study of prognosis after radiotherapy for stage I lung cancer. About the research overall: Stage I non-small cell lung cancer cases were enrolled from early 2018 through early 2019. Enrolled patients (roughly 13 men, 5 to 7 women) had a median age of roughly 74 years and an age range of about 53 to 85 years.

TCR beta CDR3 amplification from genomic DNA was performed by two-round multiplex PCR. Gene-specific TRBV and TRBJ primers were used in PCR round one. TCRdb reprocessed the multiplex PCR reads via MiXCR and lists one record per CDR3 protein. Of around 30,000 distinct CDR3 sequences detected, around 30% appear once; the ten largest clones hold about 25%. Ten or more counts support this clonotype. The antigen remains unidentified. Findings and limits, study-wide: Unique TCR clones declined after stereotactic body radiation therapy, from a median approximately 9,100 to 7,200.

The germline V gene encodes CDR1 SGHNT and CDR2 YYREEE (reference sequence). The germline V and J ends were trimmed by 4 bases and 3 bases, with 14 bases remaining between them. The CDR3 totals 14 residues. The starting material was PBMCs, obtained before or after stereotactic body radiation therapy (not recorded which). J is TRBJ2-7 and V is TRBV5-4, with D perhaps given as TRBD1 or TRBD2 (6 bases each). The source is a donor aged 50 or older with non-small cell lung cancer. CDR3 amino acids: CASSVTGAGYEQYF. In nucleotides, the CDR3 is TGTGCCAGCAGCGTTACGGGGGCTGGCTACGAGCAGTACTTC.